These 32 T cell receptor beta chains were sequenced from one sample in a study of vaccination and CD4 T cells after COVID-19. These receptors lack a known antigen. Researchers used the Oncomine TCR Beta short-read assay to sequence DNA from cultured CD4+ T cells. From the PCR reads, TCRdb called clonotypes with MiXCR, one entry per CDR3 protein. The data hold fewer than 13,000 distinct CDR3 sequences, with over 40% observed a single time. Sample treatment: roughly 11-day PBMC culture with coronavirus spike peptide pools or control peptides (ViraFEST assay). Sequencing input: CD4+ T cells from blood, cultured in vitro. These receptors were collected from a human donor who had recovered from COVID-19.

This chain joins TRBV19 and TRBJ2-6, with D unresolved. From germline, CDR1 is LNHDA and CDR2 SQIVND (reference sequence). V was clipped by 5 bases and J by 0 bases, with 8 bases between them. The CDR3 loop spans 15 amino acids. The CDR3 region has the DNA TGTGCCAGTAGTCCCCTGGACTCTGGGGCCAACGTCCTGACTTTC. Encoded protein: CASSPLDSGANVLTF.

The V call is TRBV20-1, the J call TRBJ2-5, with a possible D match to TRBD2 (6 bases). The CDR3 runs 14 residues. V lost 2 bases and J lost 4, with 14 bases in between. Germline assignment: CDR1 DFQATT and CDR2 SNEGSKA (reference sequence). CDR3 in DNA: TGCAGTGCTAGACGGCTAGCGAGGAGAGAGACCCAGTACTTC. Translated, it gives CSARRLARRETQYF.

The chain links TRBV4-1 to TRBJ1-3; no reliable D call. Trimming removed 0 bases at V and 2 bases at J, with 8 bases between. The CDR3 contains 15 residues. Germline loops: CDR1 MGHRA, CDR2 YSYEKL. CDR3 nucleotides: TGCGCCAGCAGCCAAGAGAAAACAACTGGAAACACCATATATTTT. Residues: CASSQEKTTGNTIYF.

The rearrangement links TRBV5-5 to TRBJ1-5; D not certain. The CDR3 is made up of 11 amino acids. V lost 2 bases and J lost 7, with 4 bases in between. CDR1 and CDR2 (germline): SGHKS, YYEKEE (reference sequence). CDR3 in amino acids: CASSFWQPQHF. Written as DNA, the CDR3 is TGTGCCAGCAGCTTTTGGCAGCCCCAGCATTTT.

The gene calls are TRBV20-1 and TRBJ1-1; D is uncertain. Germline V lookup: CDR1 DFQATT, CDR2 SNEGSKA (reference sequence). The V gene lost 2 bases and the J gene lost 8 bases, with 18 bases spanning the gap. This CDR3 comprises 14 residues. CDR3 DNA: TGCAGTGCTAGATTGGCCAGGACGACAAACGAAGCTTTCTTT. As protein: CSARLARTTNEAFF.

This clonotype came up a few times. This chain links TRBV6-1 with TRBJ1-3; no firm D call. Trimming took 8 bases from V and 4 from J, leaving 12 bases between them. Germline lookup yields CDR1 MNHNS and CDR2 SASEGT. The CDR3 totals 13 residues. The CDR3 bases are TGTGCCAGCCACCCCTCGGTCGGAAACACCATATATTTT. This sequence encodes CASHPSVGNTIYF.

This clonotype occurred a few times. The chain is built from TRBV21-1 and TRBJ2-1; the table calls TRBD1, which could not be checked here. TRBV21-1 has pseudogene status. The CDR3 covers 15 residues. The CDR3 sequence is CASSTRGDRGDEQFF. CDR3 sequence (DNA): TGTGCCAGCAGCACCCGGGGGGATCGTGGCGATGAGCAGTTCTTC.

V and J are TRBV5-1 and TRBJ1-5; D remains ambiguous. V gave up 4 bases and J gave up 0 bases, with 11 bases separating them. This CDR3 contains 15 residues. Germline CDR1 reads SGHRS; CDR2 reads YFSETQ. The CDR3 DNA sequence: TGCGCCAGCAGCCAGGACGGGAATAGCAATCAGCCCCAGCATTTT. It codes for CASSQDGNSNQPQHF.

The V and J genes are TRBV27 and TRBJ1-1, with D maybe TRBD1 (5 bases). V was clipped by 5 bases and J by 2 bases, with 9 bases between them. The CDR3 has 13 residues. CDR1 MNHEY and CDR2 SMNVEV come from the germline V gene (reference sequence). CDR3 sequence: CASSPGGNTEAFF. DNA of the CDR3: TGTGCCAGCAGTCCCGGGGGTAACACTGAAGCTTTCTTT.

The chain employs TRBV7-8 and TRBJ1-2; 7 bases match TRBD1. This CDR3 is 15 amino acids long. The germline V gene encodes CDR1 SGHVS and CDR2 FQNEAQ. With 2 bases clipped from V and 4 bases from J, the junction kept 7 bases outside the gene matches. The CDR3 loop reads CASSLIGTESYGYTF. The CDR3 DNA sequence: TGTGCCAGCAGCTTAATTGGGACAGAGTCCTATGGCTACACCTTC.

This clonotype was seen a handful of times. The chain combines TRBV11-2 with TRBJ1-1; no clear D. In germline, CDR1 is SGHAT, CDR2 FQNNGV. Trimming shortened V by 3 bases and J by 9 bases, and 17 bases separated the two germline ends. The CDR3 totals 14 residues. The CDR3 sequence is CASSFGGSWTKAFF. The CDR3 nucleotides are TGTGCCAGCAGCTTTGGAGGGTCCTGGACCAAAGCTTTCTTT.

This rearrangement joins TRBV20-1 to TRBJ2-4, with D perhaps being TRBD1 or TRBD2 (5 bases each). Trimming cost V 6 bases and J 6 bases, with 18 bases left between them. The germline gives CDR1 DFQATT, CDR2 SNEGSKA (reference sequence). The CDR3 totals 14 residues. The CDR3, as DNA: TGCAGTGCCCCCCCGAGGGACGGCCCAAACATTCAGTACTTC. Protein product: CSAPPRDGPNIQYF.

This clonotype was observed a single time. This chain uses TRBV12-3 or TRBV12-4 with TRBJ1-5, with a tentative D call TRBD1 (6 bases). CDR3 length: 15 amino acids. The V and J ends lost 5 bases and 2 bases respectively, with 13 bases between them. The CDR3 DNA is TGTGCCAGCAGTCCCAGGGGAATCGGCAATCAGCCCCAGCATTTT. Translated, it gives CASSPRGIGNQPQHF.

This clonotype occurred once. This rearrangement joins TRBV12-5 to TRBJ2-2, with 7 bases lining up with TRBD1. The germline V gene encodes CDR1 LGHNT and CDR2 FRNRAP. The CDR3 has 16 residues. J gave up 2 bases and V 2 bases, and 5 bases lay outside the gene matches. CDR3 region: CASGLPGTVNTGELFF. DNA for the CDR3: TGTGCTAGTGGTTTGCCCGGGACAGTTAACACCGGGGAGCTGTTTTTT.

The chain links TRBV29-1 to TRBJ2-5, with unresolved D. Between the trimmed V and J ends, which lost 6 bases and 4 bases, there was a span of 6 bases. CDR3 length: 10 amino acids. Germline values: CDR1 SQVTM, CDR2 ANQGSEA. For the CDR3, the DNA is TGCAGCGTCTCCAGAGAGACCCAGTACTTC. Translating it yields CSVSRETQYF.

The chain employs TRBV6-1 and TRBJ2-1, with 7 bases aligning to TRBD2. J lost 2 bases, V lost 5 bases, and 9 bases had no gene match. The germline gives CDR1 MNHNS, CDR2 SASEGT. This CDR3 comprises 16 residues. This CDR3 is CASSNQRGRTYNEQFF. The DNA of the CDR3 is TGTGCCAGCAGTAACCAGCGGGGAAGGACCTACAATGAGCAGTTCTTC.

This clonotype was counted only a few times. V gene TRBV10-3 combines with J gene TRBJ2-5; 10 bases align to TRBD1. CDR3 size: 14 residues. J gave up 5 bases and V 6 bases, and 6 bases lay outside the gene matches. Per the germline V gene, CDR1 is ENHRY and CDR2 is SYGVKD. As DNA, the CDR3 is TGTGCCATCAGGACAGGGGGCCCCAGGGAGACCCAGTACTTC. Protein sequence: CAIRTGGPRETQYF.

The chain joins TRBV29-1 to TRBJ1-1; unclear D gene. From germline, CDR1 is SQVTM and CDR2 ANQGSEA. Trimming cost V 3 bases and J 5 bases, with 13 bases left between them. This CDR3 has 13 amino acids. For the CDR3, the DNA is TGCAGCGTTGACAGGATCTTGGAAACTGAAGCTTTCTTT. It translates to CSVDRILETEAFF. The full variable domain, in which reference TRBV29-1 and TRBJ1-1 provide the parts outside the CDR3, is SAVISQKPSRDICQRGTSLTIQCQVDSQVTMMFWYRQQPGQSLTLIATANQGSEATYESGFVIDKFPISRPNLTFSTLTVSNMSPEDSSIYLCSVDRILETEAFFGQGTRLTVV.

The sample holds a few counts of this clonotype. The chain uses TRBV2 and TRBJ2-7; possible D gene TRBD1, 6 bases. The CDR3 is 14 residues long. V lost 6 bases and J 0 bases, leaving 12 bases between the germline ends. Per germline, CDR1 SNHLY and CDR2 FYNNEI. This CDR3 reads CASSPDSHSYEQYF. CDR3 nucleotide sequence: TGTGCCAGCAGCCCGGACAGTCACTCCTACGAGCAGTACTTC.

This clonotype was seen more than once but under ten times. This chain uses TRBV7-6 with TRBJ2-5; D may be TRBD1 (6 bases). The CDR3 extends over 14 amino acids. Germline V gene lookup returns CDR1 SGHVS and CDR2 FNYEAQ. The V gene lost 3 bases and the J gene lost 2 bases, with 10 bases spanning the gap. The CDR3 DNA sequence: TGTGCCAGCAGCTTGGGAAGGGGGCAAGAGACCCAGTACTTC. Residues: CASSLGRGQETQYF.

For this clonotype: A read error is likely here: a far larger clone is one base away. The chain uses TRBV7-2 and TRBJ2-3; 13 nucleotides agree with TRBD2. Germline values: CDR1 SGHTA, CDR2 FQGNSA. The CDR3 is made up of 19 amino acids. CDR3 amino acids: CASSLEKLAGGPRTDMQYF. DNA for the CDR3: TGTGCCAGCAGCTTGGAGAAACTAGCGGGGGGGCCTCGCACAGATATGCAGTATTTT.

This clonotype occurred a few times. This CDR3 is CAIKATQPYGYTF. The CDR3 DNA follows: TGTGCCATCAAGGCGACTCAGCCCTATGGCTACACCTTC. V and J are TRBV10-3 and TRBJ1-2; D gene unclear. In germline, CDR1 is ENHRY, CDR2 SYGVKD. This CDR3 contains 13 residues. V lost 7 bases, J lost 4 bases, and 13 bases lay in between.

The chain is built from TRBV9 and TRBJ2-2; D not resolved. The germline CDR1 and CDR2 sequences are SGDLS and YYNGEE. Trimming stripped 3 bases from V and 1 base from J, with 10 bases between. The CDR3 runs to 15 residues. The CDR3 is CASSDVFRNTGELFF. In nucleotides, the CDR3 is TGTGCCAGCAGCGACGTCTTTCGGAACACCGGGGAGCTGTTTTTT.

The chain recombines TRBV12-3 or TRBV12-4 with TRBJ2-7; D is unresolved. V dropped 1 base and J dropped 11 bases, with 27 bases sitting between them. The CDR3 spans 17 residues. The CDR3 nucleotides are TGTGCCAGCAGTTTAGGTCTAATTATGCGTGGTCCGACCACGGAGTACTTC. Translated, it gives CASSLGLIMRGPTTEYF.

The chain's CDR3 is CASSYGVDHGYTF. CDR3 DNA sequence: TGTGCCAGCAGCTACGGCGTGGACCATGGCTACACCTTC. The chain employs TRBV7-9 and TRBJ1-2; D remains unclear. Germline V gene data show CDR1 as SEHNR and CDR2 as FQNEAQ (reference sequence). Trimming took 4 bases from V and 6 from J, leaving 12 bases between them. The CDR3 length is 13 residues.

In its sample, this clonotype was seen a few times. The chain has TRBV7-2 and TRBJ2-5; TRBD2 agrees at 9 bases. This CDR3 comprises 16 residues. The junction had 11 bases not matched to a gene; V was cut back by 5 bases and J by 4 bases. Germline V lookup: CDR1 SGHTA, CDR2 FQGNSA. The CDR3 coding sequence is TGTGCCAGCAGCCCGAGGCCAGCGGGGGGTGGAGAGACCCAGTACTTC. This codes for CASSPRPAGGGETQYF.

The chain recombines TRBV2 with TRBJ2-5; D may correspond to TRBD1 or TRBD2 (5 bases each). Deletions cut 6 bases from V and 5 bases from J, with 10 bases between. Per the germline V gene, CDR1 is SNHLY and CDR2 is FYNNEI. The CDR3 runs 12 residues. The CDR3 region has the DNA TGTGCCAGCAGGCACAGGAGGGAGACCCAGTACTTC. Translation gives CASRHRRETQYF. The full variable domain, with the rest looked up from reference TRBV2 and TRBJ2-5, is EPEVTQTPSHQVTQMGQEVILRCVPISNHLYFYWYRQILGQKVEFLVSFYNNEISEKSEIFDDQFSVERPDGSNFTLKIRSTKLEDSAMYFCASRHRRETQYFGPGTRLLVL.

The chain employs TRBV19 and TRBJ2-1, with 11 bases identical to TRBD2. V lost 5 bases, J lost 7 bases, and 7 bases stayed unmatched. This CDR3 is built from 15 residues. Per germline, CDR1 LNHDA and CDR2 SQIVND (reference sequence). The CDR3 sequence: CASSSLAGGFNEQFF. CDR3 bases: TGTGCCAGTAGTTCCCTAGCGGGGGGATTTAATGAGCAGTTCTTC.

This clonotype was observed a handful of times. V is TRBV20-1 and J is TRBJ2-3; D tentatively fits TRBD1 or TRBD2 (6 bases each). Germline assignment: CDR1 DFQATT and CDR2 SNEGSKA (reference sequence). Trimming left V 8 bases short and J 4 bases short, with 22 bases between. This CDR3 is built from 15 residues. CDR3 DNA sequence: TGCAGTCCCAAAGGGGGGACTTTCGCCGCAGATACGCAGTATTTT. Translating gives CSPKGGTFAADTQYF.

The V call is TRBV5-4, the J call TRBJ1-2; D is unresolved. V lost 4 bases and J 7 bases, leaving 17 bases between the germline ends. From germline, CDR1 is SGHNT and CDR2 YYREEE (reference sequence). The CDR3 runs to 14 residues. CDR3 sequence reads: CASSTDGGPLGYTF. The CDR3 region has the DNA TGTGCCAGCAGCACGGACGGAGGACCACTTGGCTACACCTTC.

The chain has TRBV20-1 and TRBJ2-1; unclear D gene. The CDR3 runs to 12 residues. The germline V gene has CDR1 DFQATT and CDR2 SNEGSKA (reference sequence). The V end was cut by 4 bases, the J end by 8 bases, with 12 bases between. DNA for the CDR3: TGCAGTGCTACTCTCTCGGCCCATGAGCAGTTCTTC. Protein product: CSATLSAHEQFF.

V usage is TRBV5-5 and J usage is TRBJ1-2, with TRBD1 matching 8 bases. The CDR3 runs to 14 residues. V lost 0 bases to trimming and J lost 8 bases; unmatched junction nucleotides: 6. The germline V gene has CDR1 SGHKS and CDR2 YYEKEE (reference sequence). The CDR3 bases are TGTGCCAGCAGCTTGGGGACAGGGTACGTCGGCTACACCTTC. Translating it yields CASSLGTGYVGYTF.